The subject of this entry is one T cell receptor (beta chain). The target antigen is unknown. PCR involved 60 Vbeta and 13 Jbeta primers. Some clones are missing from TCRdb's copy, which holds only in-frame ones; the method was immunoSEQ multiplex PCR. The sample lists approximately 200,000 clones; around 75% were seen once. Between the trimmed V and J ends, which lost 1 base and 2 bases, there was a span of 11 bases. Germline CDR1 reads MGHRA; CDR2 reads YSYEKL. The CDR3 consists of 15 residues. Healthy bone marrow donors formed the donor group. These data are taken from a study of cytomegalovirus exposure and HLA in healthy donors. Study-level results: Sequencing probably produced one cluster of sequence variants that were highly shared. A few CMV-associated chains were confirmed in vitro to be specific for CMV antigens. Immune exposure information comprised only CMV serostatus.

V usage is TRBV4-1 and J usage is TRBJ1-2; the D is unclear. Sequenced material: PBMCs. This clonotype originated in a woman in her twenties or thirties in good health and CMV-seropositive. The CDR3 sequence: CASSQGRSENYGYTF. The CDR3 DNA is TGCGCCAGCAGCCAAGGTCGCTCAGAAAACTATGGCTACACCTTC.